This T cell receptor (beta chain) is from a study of OX40 agonist ivuxolimab in advanced cancers. Study as a whole: Partial responses occurred in Three dose-escalation patients, one with hepatocellular carcinoma and two with cutaneous melanoma.

Study-level points and caveats: Those patients achieving a partial response at 0.1-3.0 mg/kg showed among the lowest clonal expansion. There were, on average, more expanded clones in CD8+ T cells than in CD4+. At doses 0.1 to 3.0 mg/kg, CD4+ and CD8+ clones expanded.

Germline V CDR1 and CDR2: MGHRA, YSYEKL. Trimming took off 1 base at V and 2 bases at J, with 14 bases between the two ends. This CDR3 comprises 16 residues. Sequencing used immunoSEQ multiplex PCR; TCRdb keeps in-frame clones, though not all of them. The sample carries 100,000 to 150,000 clones, 90% recorded once. Regarding this clone: What it binds is unknown.

The clonotype originates from an adult with an advanced solid tumor such as melanoma, head and neck, liver or kidney cancer. The V and J genes are TRBV4-1 and TRBJ1-2, with D maybe TRBD1 (5 bases). This material consisted of CD4+ or CD8+ T cells sorted from blood, taken in a trial of the OX40 agonist ivuxolimab. CDR3 residues: CASSQGRWEGNYGYTF. The CDR3, as DNA: TGCGCCAGCAGCCAAGGTCGCTGGGAGGGGAACTATGGCTACACCTTC.